These T cell receptor beta chains were read from a single sample in a study of OX40 agonist ivuxolimab in advanced cancers. Some clones are missing from TCRdb's copy, which holds only in-frame ones; the method was immunoSEQ multiplex PCR. The sample consists of 53,000 or so clones, 70% to 90% of them appearing once. Specimen: CD4+ or CD8+ T cells sorted from blood, collected in a trial of the OX40 agonist ivuxolimab. The receptors were gathered from an adult with an advanced solid tumor such as melanoma, head and neck, liver or kidney cancer. CDR3s include the opening cysteine and the closing phenylalanine or tryptophan. A D gene is named only where the DNA matches it firmly. For some rows the clone size is stated as once, few or many, or as a class when expanded; others skip it.

>TRBV4-1|.|TRBJ1-5|.
CASSQAGGLNSNQPQHF
TGCGCCAGCAGCCAAGCTGGGGGACTAAACAGCAATCAGCCCCAGCATTTT
>TRBV5-6|.|TRBJ1-1|TRBD1
CASSRSRDRVSHTEAFF
TGTGCCAGCAGCAGGTCCCGGGACAGGGTTTCTCACACTGAAGCTTTCTTT
>TRBV5-4|.|TRBJ2-7|.
CASSFGGMDEQYF
TGTGCCAGCAGCTTTGGGGGAATGGACGAGCAGTACTTC
>TRBV19|.|TRBJ1-2|.
CASSIGTWGYTF
TGTGCCAGTAGTATTGGGACCTGGGGCTACACCTTC
>TRBV7-2|.|TRBJ2-2|TRBD1
CASSLASRQGWVPGELFF
TGTGCCAGCAGCTTAGCGTCCCGACAGGGTTGGGTCCCCGGGGAGCTGTTTTTT
>TRBV19|once|TRBJ1-1|.
CASSIQGGDTEAFF
TGTGCCAGTAGTATTCAGGGTGGGGACACTGAAGCTTTCTTT
>TRBV5-5|.|TRBJ2-7|TRBD1
CASTPGGTYEQYF
TGTGCCAGCACGCCAGGGGGCACCTACGAGCAGTACTTC
>TRBV5-4|.|TRBJ1-1|.
CASRSTGHKNEAFF
TGTGCCAGCAGGTCGACGGGACATAAAAACGAAGCTTTCTTT
>TRBV20-1|.|TRBJ2-5|TRBD2
CSARTSGGSYF
TGCAGTGCTAGAACTAGCGGGGGGTCTTACTTC
>TRBV2|.|TRBJ2-5|.
CASSLLSWETQYF
TGTGCCAGCAGTCTACTAAGTTGGGAGACCCAGTACTTC
>TRBV18|once|TRBJ1-5|.
CASSSYSNQPQHF
TGTGCCAGCTCGTCGTATAGCAATCAGCCCCAGCATTTT
>TRBV11-2|.|TRBJ2-1|.
CASSDRGAAYNEQFF
TGTGCCAGCAGCGATCGGGGGGCCGCCTACAATGAGCAGTTCTTC
>TRBV4-3|.|TRBJ2-7|.
CASSQVGDSQYYEQYF
TGCGCCAGCAGCCAAGTTGGAGACTCCCAATACTACGAGCAGTACTTC
>TRBV12-5|medium-sized|TRBJ1-1|.
CASGFGYEAFF
TGTGCTAGTGGTTTCGGTTATGAAGCTTTCTTT
>TRBV18|.|TRBJ1-4|.
CASSPRATNEKLFF
TGTGCCAGCTCACCACGTGCAACTAATGAAAAACTGTTTTTT
>TRBV10-3|.|TRBJ2-7|TRBD2
CAIGGVPYEQYF
TGTGCCATCGGGGGGGTCCCCTACGAGCAGTACTTC
>TRBV7-8|.|TRBJ2-2|.
CASSLEGPGAGELFF
TGTGCCAGCAGCTTAGAGGGACCTGGCGCCGGGGAGCTGTTTTTT
>TRBV11-3|.|TRBJ2-7|.
CASSFDPGPTYEQYF
TGTGCCAGCAGCTTCGACCCCGGGCCAACCTACGAGCAGTACTTC
>TRBV7-3|.|TRBJ2-1|.
CASSLGGTSYNEQFF
TGTGCCAGCAGCTTAGGCGGTACCTCCTACAATGAGCAGTTCTTC
>TRBV29-1|.|TRBJ1-1|TRBD1
CSVHTGTAVTEAFF
TGCAGCGTTCATACCGGGACAGCGGTGACTGAAGCTTTCTTT
>TRBV9|.|TRBJ2-2|TRBD1
CASSVAKDRGTGELFF
TGTGCCAGCAGCGTAGCGAAGGACAGGGGAACCGGGGAGCTGTTTTTT
>TRBV5-1|.|TRBJ2-7|TRBD2
CASSPKLAGAEYEQYF
TGCGCCAGCAGCCCGAAACTAGCGGGAGCCGAGTACGAGCAGTACTTC
>TRBV6-4|few|TRBJ1-2|.
CASSRDRNYGYTF
TGTGCCAGCAGTCGCGACAGGAACTATGGCTACACCTTC
>TRBV6-1|.|TRBJ2-1|.
CASSDEWGDEQFF
TGTGCCAGCAGTGACGAGTGGGGGGATGAGCAGTTCTTC
>TRBV28|.|TRBJ2-3|.
CASSLPGSWTDTQYF
TGTGCCAGCAGTTTACCCGGGTCGTGGACAGATACGCAGTATTTT
>TRBV11-2|few|TRBJ2-3|TRBD2
CASSLVWRGGSDTQYF
TGTGCCAGCAGCTTAGTCTGGCGGGGGGGCTCAGATACGCAGTATTTT
>TRBV9|once|TRBJ2-5|.
CASSVAQTRGQETQYF
TGTGCCAGCAGCGTAGCTCAGACTCGCGGACAAGAGACCCAGTACTTC
>TRBV5-1|.|TRBJ2-1|TRBD1
CASTDGQGWNEQFF
TGCGCCAGCACCGATGGACAGGGATGGAATGAGCAGTTCTTC
>TRBV14|.|TRBJ2-7|.
CASSPHGGLSYEQYF
TGTGCCAGCAGCCCTCACGGAGGACTCTCCTACGAGCAGTACTTC
>TRBV10-3|.|TRBJ2-1|TRBD2
CAIRGLAYNEQFF
TGTGCCATCAGGGGACTAGCTTACAATGAGCAGTTCTTC
>TRBV14|.|TRBJ2-7|TRBD1
CASSRLPGQGTYEQYF
TGTGCCAGCAGCCGTCTTCCGGGACAGGGGACCTACGAGCAGTACTTC
>TRBV2|.|TRBJ1-1|.
CASSGGPNTEAFF
TGTGCCAGCAGTGGGGGTCCGAACACTGAAGCTTTCTTT
>TRBV7-3|.|TRBJ2-7|TRBD2
CASSLAGGSGEQYF
TGTGCCAGCAGCTTAGCGGGAGGGTCAGGCGAGCAGTACTTC
>TRBV11-2|.|TRBJ1-1|TRBD1
CASSPPGQHMNTEAFF
TGTGCCAGCAGCCCGCCGGGACAGCATATGAACACTGAAGCTTTCTTT
>TRBV4-1|.|TRBJ1-4|.
CASSQVSINEKLFF
TGCGCCAGCAGCCAAGTCAGTATTAATGAAAAACTGTTTTTT
>TRBV10-3|few|TRBJ1-2|.
CAIKGGNYGYTF
TGTGCCATCAAGGGAGGGAACTATGGCTACACCTTC
>TRBV7-9|.|TRBJ2-7|.
CASSLGVDSGEVSYEQYF
TGTGCCAGCAGCTTAGGGGTGGATTCGGGGGAGGTGTCGTACGAGCAGTACTTC
>TRBV9|.|TRBJ2-3|.
CASSVGRARDTQYF
TGTGCCAGCAGCGTAGGCCGGGCCAGGGATACGCAGTATTTT
>TRBV30|.|TRBJ1-3|TRBD1
CAWGTPQGLSGNTIYF
TGTGCCTGGGGAACACCACAGGGGCTCTCTGGAAACACCATATATTTT
>TRBV11-3|.|TRBJ2-3|TRBD2
CASSFATGLAGGSSDTQYF
TGTGCCAGCAGCTTCGCGACGGGACTAGCGGGAGGGTCTTCAGATACGCAGTATTTT
>TRBV7-2|.|TRBJ2-1|TRBD1
CASILDRIYNEQFF
TGTGCCAGCATCCTGGACAGGATCTACAATGAGCAGTTCTTC
>TRBV7-2|few|TRBJ2-7|.
CASSRTSGASYEQYF
TGTGCCAGCAGCCGCACCTCAGGGGCCTCCTACGAGCAGTACTTC
>TRBV7-2|.|TRBJ1-4|.
CASSLARSTNEKLFF
TGTGCCAGCAGCTTAGCGAGATCAACTAATGAAAAACTGTTTTTT
>TRBV11-2|.|TRBJ2-2|TRBD2
CASSFQGLAGGYTGELFF
TGTGCCAGCAGCTTCCAGGGACTAGCGGGAGGGTACACCGGGGAGCTGTTTTTT
>TRBV5-1|.|TRBJ2-3|TRBD2
CASRTGTSGDYTQYF
TGCGCCAGCAGGACGGGGACTAGCGGGGACTATACGCAGTATTTT
>TRBV7-9|.|TRBJ1-4|TRBD1
CASSPGTGANEKLFF
TGTGCCAGCAGCCCCGGGACAGGAGCTAATGAAAAACTGTTTTTT
>TRBV2|.|TRBJ2-7|.
CASSVWGEQYF
TGTGCCAGCAGTGTTTGGGGGGAGCAGTACTTC
>TRBV25-1|.|TRBJ2-2|.
CASRTHSNTGELFF
TGTGCCAGCAGGACCCACTCGAACACCGGGGAGCTGTTTTTT
>TRBV30|.|TRBJ1-2|TRBD1
CAWSVWGQGEPNYGYTF
TGTGCCTGGAGTGTATGGGGACAGGGGGAACCTAACTATGGCTACACCTTC
>TRBV7-3|.|TRBJ2-3|TRBD1
CASSARDRVGDTQYF
TGTGCCAGCAGCGCAAGAGACAGGGTGGGGGATACGCAGTATTTT
>TRBV5-4|once|TRBJ2-3|TRBD1
CASSLNRGPTDTQYF
TGTGCCAGCAGCTTGAACAGGGGGCCCACAGATACGCAGTATTTT
>TRBV9|.|TRBJ2-1|TRBD2
CASSSGLAVNEQFF
TGTGCCAGCAGCTCCGGACTAGCGGTTAATGAGCAGTTCTTC